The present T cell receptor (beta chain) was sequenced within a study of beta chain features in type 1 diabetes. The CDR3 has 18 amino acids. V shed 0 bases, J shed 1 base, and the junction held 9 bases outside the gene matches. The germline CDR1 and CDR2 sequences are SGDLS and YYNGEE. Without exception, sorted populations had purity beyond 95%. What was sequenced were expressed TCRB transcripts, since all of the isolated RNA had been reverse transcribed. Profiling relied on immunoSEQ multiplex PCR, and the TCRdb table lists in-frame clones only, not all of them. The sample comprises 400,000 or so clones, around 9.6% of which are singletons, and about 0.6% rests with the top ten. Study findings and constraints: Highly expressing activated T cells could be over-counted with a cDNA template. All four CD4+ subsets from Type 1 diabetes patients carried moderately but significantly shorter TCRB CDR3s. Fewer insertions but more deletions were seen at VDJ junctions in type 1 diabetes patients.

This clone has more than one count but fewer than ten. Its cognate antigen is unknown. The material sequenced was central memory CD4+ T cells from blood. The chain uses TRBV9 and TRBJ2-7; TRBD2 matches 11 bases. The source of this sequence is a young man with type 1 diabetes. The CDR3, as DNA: TGTGCCAGCAGCGTAGATCCTAGCGGGAGGCCCTCGTCCTACGAGCAGTACTTC. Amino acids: CASSVDPSGRPSSYEQYF.